Listed here are 21 T cell receptor beta chains from one sample, sequenced in a study of Graves' ophthalmopathy and Graves' hyperthyroidism. The study amplified TCR beta CDR3 regions using RNA transcripts. In the first round, RT-PCR was carried out with HTBI primers, and a multiplex PCR formed the second round. MiXCR, applied by TCRdb to the multiplex PCR reads, yields one record per CDR3 protein. The sample lists about 370,000 distinct CDR3 sequences; about 16% were seen once. Sequencing was done on a sample of peripheral blood. The source is a young woman with Graves' ophthalmopathy.

V usage is TRBV12-3 or TRBV12-4 and J usage is TRBJ1-2; D uncertain. CDR3 length: 13 amino acids. With 7 bases removed from V and 5 bases from J, the gap between germline ends came to 14 bases. CDR3: CASNDGRMYGYTF. The CDR3 bases are TGTGCCAGCAATGATGGACGGATGTATGGCTACACCTTC.

This clonotype was observed many times. V and J are TRBV19 and TRBJ2-2; 7 bases line up with TRBD1. V dropped 5 bases and J dropped 4; count of bases not matched to a gene: 4. The CDR3 is made up of 14 amino acids. CDR1 is LNHDA and CDR2 is SQIVND in the germline V gene (reference sequence). The chain's CDR3 is CASSPTGITGELFF. The CDR3 DNA reads TGTGCCAGTAGTCCGACAGGGATCACCGGGGAGCTGTTTTTT.

This chain uses TRBV6-1 with TRBJ1-5, with D possibly TRBD1 on 5 matching bases. This CDR3 is 13 amino acids long. V shed 6 bases and J shed 5 bases, with 11 bases lying between them. Germline CDR1 reads MNHNS; CDR2 reads SASEGT. CDR3 nucleotide sequence: TGTGCCAGCAGCGACGACAGTTATCAGCCCCAGCATTTT. Amino acid sequence: CASSDDSYQPQHF.

The V and J genes are TRBV6-2 or TRBV6-3 and TRBJ1-2; 7 bases align to TRBD1. J was trimmed by 4 bases and V by 2 bases; bases with no gene match: 4. This CDR3 has 14 amino acids. Germline values: CDR1 MNHEY, CDR2 SVGEGT. This chain's CDR3 is CASSYVDRVYGYTF. CDR3 coding DNA: TGTGCCAGCAGTTACGTCGACAGGGTCTATGGCTACACCTTC.

The table lists this clonotype with many counts. This chain links TRBV15 with TRBJ1-1; possible D gene TRBD1, 5 bases. Germline CDR1 is LNHNV and CDR2 is YYDKDF (reference sequence). Deletions cut 1 base from V and 4 bases from J, with 10 bases between. CDR3 size: 14 residues. The CDR3 sequence: CATSRVRGGTEAFF. CDR3 bases: TGTGCCACCAGCAGAGTCCGGGGGGGCACTGAAGCTTTCTTT. The full variable domain, in which reference TRBV15 and TRBJ1-1 provide the parts outside the CDR3, is DAMVIQNPRYQVTQFGKPVTLSCSQTLNHNVMYWYQQKSSQAPKLLFHYYDKDFNNEADTPDNFQSRRPNTSFCFLDIRSPGLGDTAMYLCATSRVRGGTEAFFGQGTRLTVV.

In this sample, this clonotype turned up many times. This chain connects TRBV6-5 to TRBJ1-5, with D unclear. Germline assignment: CDR1 MNHEY and CDR2 SVGAGI. Trimming took 6 bases from V and 5 from J, leaving 5 bases between them. This CDR3 region has 11 residues. CDR3 protein: CASRFDQPQHF. The CDR3 bases are TGTGCCAGCAGGTTCGATCAGCCCCAGCATTTT.

The table lists this clonotype with many counts. The V and J genes are TRBV18 and TRBJ2-7, with 7 bases aligning to TRBD1. The CDR3 has 14 amino acids. The ends lost 3 bases at V and 2 bases at J; junction bases unmatched: 4. Germline-derived CDR1 and CDR2 are KGHSH and LQKENI. The CDR3 DNA follows: TGTGCCAGCTCACCGAGGGGGCTCCCCTACGAGCAGTACTTC. This encodes CASSPRGLPYEQYF.

This clonotype was counted ten times or more. The chain recombines TRBV11-2 with TRBJ1-2, with no clear D. The CDR3 is 17 amino acids. Germline CDR1 and CDR2: SGHAT and FQNNGV. The V and J ends lost 4 bases and 4 bases respectively, with 22 bases between them. The CDR3 DNA reads TGTGCCAGCAGCTACACTACGGTGGCAGGCTGGGGCTATGGCTACACCTTC. It translates to CASSYTTVAGWGYGYTF. Full variable domain (rest looked up from reference TRBV11-2 and TRBJ1-2): EAGVAQSPRYKIIEKRQSVAFWCNPISGHATLYWYQQILGQGPKLLIQFQNNGVVDDSQLPKDRFSAERLKGVDSTLKIQPAKLEDSAVYLCASSYTTVAGWGYGYTFGSGTRLTVV.

The table lists this clonotype with many counts. This chain uses TRBV5-1 with TRBJ1-6; 7 nucleotides match TRBD1. V dropped 3 bases and J dropped 10; count of bases not matched to a gene: 10. The CDR3 spans 15 residues. The germline gives CDR1 SGHRS, CDR2 YFSETQ. This CDR3 reads CASSWEDRAGSPLHF. In DNA form, the CDR3 reads TGCGCCAGCAGCTGGGAAGACAGGGCCGGATCACCCCTCCACTTT.

This clonotype came up many times. This chain connects TRBV30 to TRBJ2-5; D gene ambiguous. V shed 4 bases and J shed 0 bases, with 9 bases lying between them. Germline V gene data show CDR1 as GTSNPN and CDR2 as SVGIG (reference sequence). The CDR3 is 13 amino acids. CDR3 nucleotides: TGTGCCTGGAACCCGAAGTACCAAGAGACCCAGTACTTC. Its protein is CAWNPKYQETQYF.

This clonotype occurred many times. The genes are TRBV29-1 and TRBJ1-2, with 7 bases that match TRBD1. The CDR3 is 12 residues long. Germline CDR1 is SQVTM and CDR2 is ANQGSEA. V lost 7 bases to trimming and J lost 8 bases; unmatched junction nucleotides: 10. CDR3 sequence: CSAGTDARGYTF. CDR3 in DNA: TGCAGCGCTGGGACAGACGCTAGGGGCTACACCTTC.

This clonotype was recorded at least ten times. The V gene is TRBV27, the J gene TRBJ2-1; D is perhaps TRBD2 (5 bases). Germline assignment: CDR1 MNHEY and CDR2 SMNVEV (reference sequence). V shed 5 bases and J shed 4 bases, with 12 bases lying between them. The CDR3 extends over 14 amino acids. The CDR3 nucleotides are TGTGCCAGCAGTCCCCCGGACTCGTACAATGAGCAGTTCTTC. As protein: CASSPPDSYNEQFF.

In this sample, this clonotype turned up many times. The rearrangement uses TRBV6-1 and TRBJ2-7, with D possibly being TRBD1 (6 bases). Germline CDR1 is MNHNS and CDR2 is SASEGT. Trimming pared 6 bases from V and 6 bases from J, leaving 12 bases between. CDR3 length: 12 residues. The CDR3 sequence is CASRDTGSEQYF. Here the CDR3 DNA reads TGTGCCAGCAGGGATACAGGGTCCGAGCAGTACTTC.

This clonotype has a count of ten or more. The V call is TRBV7-2, the J call TRBJ1-1; a possible D gene is TRBD1 (5 bases). The length of the CDR3 is 18 residues. With 2 bases removed from V and 0 bases from J, the gap between germline ends came to 19 bases. Germline assignment: CDR1 SGHTA and CDR2 FQGNSA. CDR3 coding DNA: TGTGCCAGCAGCTTAAGCGGGGCCTGGTCCCTTATGAACACTGAAGCTTTCTTT. Translating gives CASSLSGAWSLMNTEAFF. Based on the CDR3 plus reference TRBV7-2 and TRBJ1-1, the full variable domain is GAGVSQSPSNKVTEKGKDVELRCDPISGHTALYWYRQSLGQGLEFLIYFQGNSAPDKSGLPSDRFSAERTGGSVSTLTIQRTQQEDSAVYLCASSLSGAWSLMNTEAFFGQGTRLTVV.

This clonotype was seen ten or more times. The chain employs TRBV27 and TRBJ1-1, with D unclear. V shed 4 bases and J shed 4 bases, with 16 bases lying between them. This CDR3 is built from 15 residues. Germline CDR1 and CDR2: MNHEY and SMNVEV (reference sequence). The chain's CDR3 is CASSWAYPGSTEAFF. The CDR3 DNA sequence: TGTGCCAGCAGTTGGGCCTACCCCGGGAGCACTGAAGCTTTCTTT.

J is TRBJ2-7 and V is TRBV28; D call uncertain. Germline V CDR1 and CDR2: MDHEN, SYDVKM. V was cut by 2 bases and J by 7 bases, with 15 bases left in between. This CDR3 comprises 14 residues. CDR3: CASSLPQMAGEQYF. In DNA form, the CDR3 reads TGTGCCAGCAGTTTACCCCAGATGGCTGGGGAGCAGTACTTC.

This clonotype was seen repeatedly, ten times or more. The V call is TRBV7-2, the J call TRBJ2-7; D not certain. Germline CDR1 and CDR2: SGHTA and FQGNSA. The germline V and J ends were trimmed by 6 bases and 6 bases, with 24 bases remaining between them. The CDR3 has 16 residues. The CDR3 sequence is CASSDMRSHARSEQYF. The DNA of the CDR3 is TGTGCCAGCAGTGATATGCGGTCCCACGCACGGAGCGAGCAGTACTTC.

This clonotype was found many times. This chain uses TRBV12-3 or TRBV12-4 with TRBJ2-2, with 9 bases matching TRBD1. The junction had 11 bases not matched to a gene; V was cut back by 6 bases and J by 6 bases. This CDR3 contains 16 residues. This CDR3 is CASSPTGGRESGELFF. CDR3 nucleotides: TGTGCCAGCAGCCCTACAGGGGGCAGGGAATCCGGGGAGCTGTTTTTT.

In this sample, this clonotype turned up many times. The chain carries TRBV28 and TRBJ1-1, with D possibly matching TRBD1 (5 bases). This CDR3 has 16 amino acids. The germline V and J ends were trimmed by 3 bases and 1 base, with 15 bases remaining between them. From germline, CDR1 is MDHEN and CDR2 SYDVKM. The CDR3: CASSLALGRGNTEAFF. DNA for the CDR3: TGTGCCAGCAGTTTGGCCCTTGGGAGGGGGAACACTGAAGCTTTCTTT.

Only a few counts were recorded for this clonotype. Likely a read error: the CDR3 ends without its conserved phenylalanine or tryptophan. This sequence joins TRBV29-1 and TRBJ2-7; D possibly corresponds to TRBD2 (5 bases). The V and J ends lost 5 bases and 7 bases respectively, with 15 bases between them. The CDR3 extends over 12 amino acids. CDR1 is SQVTM, CDR2 ANQGSEA, per germline. CDR3 region: CSVHGLTGEQYL. Here the CDR3 DNA reads TGCAGCGTTCATGGACTCACGGGAGAGCAGTACTTA.

The gene calls are TRBV12-3 or TRBV12-4 and TRBJ1-1; possibly TRBD1 for D (5 bases). The CDR3 extends over 14 amino acids. Trimming cost V 4 bases and J 2 bases, with 11 bases left between them. The CDR3 here is CASSSGASNTEAFF. The DNA of the CDR3 is TGTGCCAGCAGTTCTGGGGCCAGCAACACTGAAGCTTTCTTT.